A single sample gave rise to the 9 T cell receptor beta chains below, sequenced in a study of T cell responses to AZD1222 COVID-19 vaccine. Some clones are missing from TCRdb's copy, which holds only in-frame ones; the method was immunoSEQ multiplex PCR. The table lists 90,000 to 120,000 clones, 85% to 95% of them singletons, with roughly 6.2% in the top ten. The material sequenced was peripheral blood, taken 28 days after the second AZD1222 dose. These receptors originate from an adult who received the AZD1222 COVID-19 vaccine.

V and J are TRBV19 and TRBJ1-1; D possibly corresponds to TRBD1 (6 bases). This CDR3 contains 16 residues. The germline CDR1 and CDR2 sequences are LNHDA and SQIVND (reference sequence). Trimming took off 7 bases at V and 0 bases at J, with 18 bases between the two ends. DNA for the CDR3: TGTGCCAGTACCCGGCAGGGGCTTTTAATGAACACTGAAGCTTTCTTT. Amino acids: CASTRQGLLMNTEAFF.

The V and J genes are TRBV12-3 or TRBV12-4 and TRBJ2-3, with 8 bases lining up with TRBD2. CDR3 length equals 13 residues. Trimming took 10 bases from V and 1 from J; bases not matched to a gene: 4. Here the CDR3 reads CAIGRGGTDTQYF. CDR3 in DNA: TGTGCCATTGGGCGGGGGGGCACAGATACGCAGTATTTT.

The V call is TRBV19, the J call TRBJ1-1; D perhaps matches TRBD1 (6 bases). Trimming took 5 bases from V and 1 from J, leaving 14 bases between them. The germline CDR1 and CDR2 sequences are LNHDA and SQIVND (reference sequence). This CDR3 spans 15 amino acids. The CDR3, as DNA: TGTGCCAGTAGTTTTACCGGGACACCGAACACTGAAGCTTTCTTT. Amino acids: CASSFTGTPNTEAFF.

CDR3 protein: CASSLEGVGTEAFF. DNA for the CDR3: TGTGCCAGCAGCTTAGAAGGGGTGGGGACTGAAGCTTTCTTT. V usage is TRBV7-9 and J usage is TRBJ1-1, with D possibly being TRBD1 (5 bases). Trimming took off 1 base at V and 5 bases at J, with 11 bases between the two ends. Germline assignment: CDR1 SEHNR and CDR2 FQNEAQ (reference sequence). CDR3 length equals 14 residues.

V usage is TRBV5-6 and J usage is TRBJ1-5; weak D call: TRBD1 (5 bases). The length of the CDR3 is 14 residues. CDR1 SGHDT and CDR2 YYEEEE come from the germline V gene. The V end lost 3 bases, the J end lost 3 bases, and 10 bases lay between the germline ends. The CDR3 is CASSSSGTNQPQHF. In nucleotides, the CDR3 is TGTGCCAGCAGCTCAAGTGGGACCAATCAGCCCCAGCATTTT.

The chain is built from TRBV5-6 and TRBJ2-5; D remains ambiguous. V was pared by 4 bases and J by 5 bases, with 15 bases between. This CDR3 region has 14 residues. Germline V gene lookup returns CDR1 SGHDT and CDR2 YYEEEE. The CDR3 coding sequence is TGTGCCAGCAGCCTTGGAAGTAGGGTGGAGACCCAGTACTTC. Amino acid sequence: CASSLGSRVETQYF.

The rearrangement uses TRBV2 and TRBJ2-7; the D gene could be TRBD1 or TRBD2 (6 bases each). The CDR3 sequence is 11 residues long. Germline CDR1 and CDR2: SNHLY and FYNNEI. V was trimmed by 7 bases and J by 3 bases, leaving 7 bases between them. CDR3 sequence (DNA): TGTGCCAGCAAGGGGGGCTACGAGCAGTACTTC. It specifies CASKGGYEQYF.

This chain uses TRBV4-1 with TRBJ1-2; D is unclear. V lost 1 base and J lost 4, with 10 bases in between. The CDR3 covers 14 residues. Germline CDR1 reads MGHRA; CDR2 reads YSYEKL. This CDR3 reads CASSQADRTYGYTF. DNA for the CDR3: TGCGCCAGCAGCCAAGCGGACCGAACCTATGGCTACACCTTC.

This clone appeared once. The genes are TRBV7-8 and TRBJ2-5, with 9 positions matching TRBD2. This CDR3 contains 14 residues. Trimming removed 5 bases from V and 4 bases from J; junction bases left unmatched: 5. Germline V lookup: CDR1 SGHVS, CDR2 FQNEAQ. This CDR3 reads CASSPGTSRETQYF. The DNA for the CDR3 is TGTGCCAGCAGCCCCGGGACTAGCCGAGAGACCCAGTACTTC.